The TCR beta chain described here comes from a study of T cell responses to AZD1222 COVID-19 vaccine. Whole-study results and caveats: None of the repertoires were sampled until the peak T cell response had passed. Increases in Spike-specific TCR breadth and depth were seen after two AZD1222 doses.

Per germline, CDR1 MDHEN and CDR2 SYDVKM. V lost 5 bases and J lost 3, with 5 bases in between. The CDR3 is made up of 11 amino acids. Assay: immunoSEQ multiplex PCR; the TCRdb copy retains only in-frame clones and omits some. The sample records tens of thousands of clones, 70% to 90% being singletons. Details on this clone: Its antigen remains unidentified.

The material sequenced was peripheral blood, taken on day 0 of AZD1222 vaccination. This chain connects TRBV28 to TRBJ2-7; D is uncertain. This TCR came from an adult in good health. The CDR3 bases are TGTGCCAGCAGTACGAACTACGAGCAGTACTTC. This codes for CASSTNYEQYF.